In this sample, the clone carrying this T cell receptor (beta chain) turned up once. The data were obtained in a study of technical replicates of blood from several donors. The repertoire was sequenced with immunoSEQ multiplex PCR; TCRdb's copy has only in-frame clones and lacks some. Altogether some 77,000 clones are present, roughly 91% being singletons, with the ten largest covering under 0.5%. The V gene's germline CDR1 is SGHDN and CDR2 FVKESK. The CDR3 contains 15 residues. The V end lost 2 bases, the J end lost 1 base, and 11 bases lay between the germline ends. This rearrangement joins TRBV14 to TRBJ2-5; D unresolved. The sequencing input was T cells isolated from PBMCs. This TCR came from a human donor in good health. As DNA, the CDR3 is TGTGCCAGCAGCCAATTTTTGCTGAGCCAAGAGACCCAGTACTTC. This encodes CASSQFLLSQETQYF.